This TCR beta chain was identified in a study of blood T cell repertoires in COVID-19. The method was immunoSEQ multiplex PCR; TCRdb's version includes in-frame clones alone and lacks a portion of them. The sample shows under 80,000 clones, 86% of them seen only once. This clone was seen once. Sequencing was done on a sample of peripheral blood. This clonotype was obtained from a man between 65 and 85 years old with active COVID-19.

CDR3: CASRNWASGGTCEQYF. CDR3 nucleotide sequence: TGTGCCAGCAGAAATTGGGCTAGCGGGGGTACCTGCGAGCAGTACTTC. The chain joins TRBV21-1 to TRBJ2-7; whether TRBD2, the table's D call, matches the DNA was not checked. TRBV21-1 is a pseudogene segment. The CDR3 is 16 amino acids.